A single sample is the source of the 28 T cell receptor beta chains below, sequenced in a study. From the 5' RACE reads, TCRdb called clonotypes with MiXCR, one entry per CDR3 protein. The sample carries 40,000 to 65,000 distinct CDR3 sequences, around 26% recorded once. Input material: tumor-infiltrating naive CD4+ T cells sorted from the breast tumor. The subset was: naive CD4+ T cells, CD4+CD45RA+CD25-. These receptors all come from a female donor with breast cancer.

CDR3: CASSRRGQTNSGEQFF. CDR3 nucleotides: TGTGCCAGCAGTCGAAGGGGACAGACAAACTCCGGGGAGCAGTTCTTC. This rearrangement joins TRBV6-2 or TRBV6-3 to TRBJ2-1; 7 bases line up with TRBD1. Per germline, CDR1 MNHEY and CDR2 SVGEGT. After removal of 5 bases from V and 10 bases from J, the junction contained 17 bases not matched to a gene. The CDR3 is 16 amino acids.

This clonotype was observed once. The V and J genes are TRBV24-1 and TRBJ2-3; D not certain. CDR1 KGHDR and CDR2 SFDVKD come from the germline V gene. Trimming removed 9 bases from V and 0 bases from J, with 12 bases in between. There are 14 residues in the CDR3. The CDR3, as DNA: TGTGCCACCCTACTGAACATCAGCACAGATACGCAGTATTTT. Translation gives CATLLNISTDTQYF.

The J gene is TRBJ2-4, the V gene TRBV28, with D perhaps TRBD1 or TRBD2 (5 bases each). The germline V gene has CDR1 MDHEN and CDR2 SYDVKM. Trimming pared 3 bases from V and 6 bases from J, leaving 15 bases between. This CDR3 contains 15 residues. The DNA of the CDR3 is TGTGCCAGCAGTTTGGGGGTCGTGTCGGGAAACATTCAGTACTTC. Translation gives CASSLGVVSGNIQYF.

This clonotype has a count of ten or more. The rearrangement links TRBV7-8 to TRBJ1-1; no definite D call. Germline V lookup: CDR1 SGHVS, CDR2 FQNEAQ. The V end was cut by 8 bases, the J end by 2 bases, with 15 bases between. This CDR3 contains 14 residues. CDR3 nucleotides: TGTGCCAGCTACCCCGGAGGGCCTAACACTGAAGCTTTCTTT. Protein product: CASYPGGPNTEAFF. The full variable domain, completed using reference TRBV7-8 and TRBJ1-1, is GAGVSQSPRYKVAKRGQDVALRCDPISGHVSLFWYQQALGQGPEFLTYFQNEAQLDKSGLPSDRFFAERPEGSVSTLKIQRTQQEDSAVYLCASYPGGPNTEAFFGQGTRLTVV.

This clonotype was found a few times. The CDR3 bases are TGCAGTGCTCAAAGTGGACTAGCGGGAGAGAATTGGAGGGGTTACGAGCAGTACTTC. Amino acids: CSAQSGLAGENWRGYEQYF. The chain combines TRBV20-1 with TRBJ2-7; 13 nucleotides match TRBD2. The CDR3 spans 19 residues. Germline V gene data show CDR1 as DFQATT and CDR2 as SNEGSKA (reference sequence). With 5 bases clipped from V and 4 bases from J, the junction kept 20 bases outside the gene matches.

This clonotype was picked up many times. The rearrangement joins TRBV18 to TRBJ2-3, with 14 nucleotides matching TRBD2. The V gene's germline CDR1 is KGHSH and CDR2 LQKENI. Trimming at V came to 5 bases and at J to 5 bases, leaving 3 bases not matched to a gene. This CDR3 spans 15 amino acids. CDR3 bases: TGTGCCAGCTCAGGGACTAGCGGGAGTAAAGATACGCAGTATTTT. This gives the protein CASSGTSGSKDTQYF.

The table lists this clonotype with a few counts. The chain has TRBV7-2 and TRBJ2-7; the match to TRBD2 covers 13 bases. Germline CDR1 is SGHTA and CDR2 is FQGNSA. The length of the CDR3 is 14 residues. After removal of 5 bases from V and 8 bases from J, the junction contained 6 bases not matched to a gene. CDR3 bases: TGTGCCAGCAGCCAACGGACTAGCGGGAGTAAGCAGTACTTC. Residues: CASSQRTSGSKQYF.

The table lists this clonotype with a few counts. The rearrangement joins TRBV20-1 to TRBJ2-3; D is ambiguous. Germline assignment: CDR1 DFQATT and CDR2 SNEGSKA (reference sequence). The CDR3 length is 14 residues. V was shortened by 6 bases and J by 0 bases, with 13 bases between the two germline ends. CDR3 DNA sequence: TGCAGTGCCCGGGCCGCGGATAGCACAGATACGCAGTATTTT. Translating it yields CSARAADSTDTQYF.

The chain employs TRBV5-1 and TRBJ2-7, with D maybe TRBD1 (5 bases). The CDR3 runs 15 residues. Germline-derived CDR1 and CDR2 are SGHRS and YFSETQ. Trimming removed 0 bases from V and 6 bases from J, with 16 bases in between. Written as DNA, the CDR3 is TGCGCCAGCAGCTTGGGGCAGGGCCGTTTCAGCGAGCAGTACTTC. This translates into CASSLGQGRFSEQYF.

The V gene is TRBV12-3 or TRBV12-4, the J gene TRBJ1-5, with D maybe TRBD1 (5 bases). The CDR3 totals 15 residues. Trimming removed 4 bases from V and 4 bases from J, with 14 bases in between. The CDR3 bases are TGTGCCAGCAGTTCCCGGCAGGGAGGAAATCAGCCCCAGCATTTT. Its translation is CASSSRQGGNQPQHF.

A remark on this clonotype: A much larger clone is a single base away; this may be a read error. No conserved phenylalanine or tryptophan ends this CDR3, so it is likely a read error. The chain carries TRBV20-1 and TRBJ1-2; D is perhaps TRBD1 (5 bases). Germline loops: CDR1 DFQATT, CDR2 SNEGSKA (reference sequence). Trimming left V 4 bases short and J 2 bases short, with 11 bases between. The CDR3 sequence is 13 residues long. DNA of the CDR3: TGCAGTGCTAATGGAGGGGTCAACTATGGCTACACCGTC. Translated, it gives CSANGGVNYGYTV.

For this clonotype: A much larger clonotype is one base distant, so this may be a read error. This chain connects TRBV12-3 or TRBV12-4 to TRBJ2-5, with 9 bases identical to TRBD1. J gave up 5 bases and V 8 bases, and 6 bases lay outside the gene matches. CDR3 length equals 13 residues. The CDR3 is CASGNDRGETQYF. The CDR3 coding sequence is TGTGCCAGCGGCAACGACAGGGGGGAGACCCAGTACTTC.

The CDR3 reads CATSDWRGQPQHF. The CDR3 nucleotides read TGTGCCACCAGTGATTGGCGGGGGCAGCCCCAGCATTTT. J is TRBJ1-5 and V is TRBV24-1; a weak D match, TRBD1 (5 bases). Deletions cut 2 bases from V and 7 bases from J, with 8 bases between. This CDR3 has 13 amino acids. Looked up from germline, CDR1 is KGHDR and CDR2 is SFDVKD.

The rearrangement joins TRBV28 to TRBJ1-4; 10 positions agree with TRBD1. The CDR3 sequence is 15 residues long. Losses at the gene ends were 4 bases for V and 6 bases for J; bases not matched to a gene: 5. Per the germline V gene, CDR1 is MDHEN and CDR2 is SYDVKM. The CDR3 region is CASSSRTGGDEKLFF. The CDR3 DNA reads as TGTGCCAGCAGTTCTCGGACAGGGGGAGATGAAAAACTGTTTTTT.

The J gene is TRBJ1-6, the V gene TRBV5-1; TRBD1 is a possible D gene (5 bases). Germline loops: CDR1 SGHRS, CDR2 YFSETQ. The CDR3 covers 15 residues. Trimming took off 2 bases at V and 9 bases at J, with 15 bases between the two ends. The CDR3 is CASSFDGALGSPLHF. CDR3 DNA: TGCGCCAGCAGCTTCGATGGGGCCCTTGGTTCACCCCTCCACTTT.

This clonotype appeared a few times. The chain couples TRBV5-1 to TRBJ2-1, with TRBD1 matching over 7 bases. CDR3 length: 13 amino acids. Per germline, CDR1 SGHRS and CDR2 YFSETQ. V gave up 2 bases and J gave up 10 bases; unmatched junction bases: 6. CDR3 loop: CASSFIGGGEQFF. The CDR3 DNA is TGCGCCAGCAGCTTTATAGGGGGCGGGGAGCAGTTCTTC.

This sequence joins TRBV7-9 and TRBJ1-1; D remains ambiguous. The germline CDR1 and CDR2 sequences are SEHNR and FQNEAQ (reference sequence). This CDR3 spans 14 amino acids. Trimming pared 3 bases from V and 0 bases from J, leaving 8 bases between. This chain's CDR3 is CASSFAGMNTEAFF. Here the CDR3 DNA reads TGTGCCAGCAGCTTCGCGGGAATGAACACTGAAGCTTTCTTT.

This chain connects TRBV28 to TRBJ1-2, with D perhaps TRBD1 (5 bases). Trimming took 4 bases from V and 6 from J, leaving 18 bases between them. CDR1 and CDR2 from the germline V gene are MDHEN and SYDVKM. There are 15 residues in the CDR3. This chain's CDR3 is CASSSPGGSFNGYTF. In DNA form, the CDR3 reads TGTGCCAGCAGTTCCCCCGGGGGGAGCTTCAATGGCTACACCTTC.

V is TRBV19 and J is TRBJ1-3; D gene uncertain. This CDR3 spans 14 amino acids. Germline V CDR1 and CDR2: LNHDA, SQIVND (reference sequence). With 5 bases removed from V and 0 bases from J, the gap between germline ends came to 8 bases. CDR3 protein: CASSENSSGNTIYF. As DNA, the CDR3 is TGTGCCAGTAGTGAGAACAGCTCTGGAAACACCATATATTTT.

Only a few counts were recorded for this clonotype. V gene TRBV5-1 combines with J gene TRBJ2-5; 9 bases map to TRBD1. The V gene's germline CDR1 is SGHRS and CDR2 YFSETQ. CDR3 length: 14 residues. The ends lost 4 bases at V and 2 bases at J; junction bases unmatched: 3. Written as DNA, the CDR3 is TGCGCCAGCAGCAGGGGGACAGGGCAAGAGACCCAGTACTTC. It translates to CASSRGTGQETQYF.

The chain combines TRBV10-2 with TRBJ2-7, with D possibly matching TRBD1 (6 bases). V gave up 8 bases and J gave up 6 bases, with 17 bases separating them. CDR1 and CDR2 (germline): WSHSY, SAAADI. This CDR3 has 13 amino acids. CDR3 nucleotides: TGCGCCAGCGGGGGCGACATGCTGCTCGAGCAGTACTTC. This gives the protein CASGGDMLLEQYF.

In its sample, this clonotype is medium-sized. The chain joins TRBV7-2 to TRBJ2-1; 7 bases are a match to TRBD2. The V gene's germline CDR1 is SGHTA and CDR2 FQGNSA. V was clipped by 5 bases and J by 10 bases; unmatched bases: 14. The CDR3 is made up of 15 amino acids. CDR3 sequence: CASSQSGISAQEQFF. The CDR3 DNA reads as TGTGCCAGCAGCCAAAGCGGGATCAGCGCCCAAGAGCAGTTCTTC.

There are a few counts of this clonotype. The rearrangement links TRBV4-1 to TRBJ1-5; D unclear. Germline V gene sequence: CDR1 MGHRA, CDR2 YSYEKL. The CDR3 runs 12 residues. The V and J ends lost 2 bases and 7 bases respectively, with 6 bases between them. The CDR3 protein is CASSQLAQPQHF. The CDR3 DNA follows: TGCGCCAGCAGCCAATTAGCCCAGCCCCAGCATTTT.

This clonotype was observed a handful of times. The rearrangement links TRBV28 to TRBJ2-7; D is ambiguous. The CDR3 is made up of 16 amino acids. The germline gives CDR1 MDHEN, CDR2 SYDVKM. V shed 2 bases and J shed 0 bases, with 14 bases lying between them. CDR3 DNA sequence: TGTGCCAGCAGTTTACTGGCGACGAAGAGCTCCTACGAGCAGTACTTC. It codes for CASSLLATKSSYEQYF.

V and J are TRBV18 and TRBJ1-1, with no clear D. The CDR3 runs to 11 residues. The V end was cut by 5 bases, the J end by 1 base, with 2 bases between. Germline V gene sequence: CDR1 KGHSH, CDR2 LQKENI. CDR3 amino acids: CASSSNTEAFF. CDR3 in DNA: TGTGCCAGCTCATCGAACACTGAAGCTTTCTTT.

The chain carries TRBV30 and TRBJ2-2, with unresolved D. The ends were cut back, 1 base at V and 13 bases at J, with 7 bases in the middle. CDR1 is GTSNPN, CDR2 SVGIG, per germline (reference sequence). There are 10 residues in the CDR3. CDR3 DNA sequence: TGTGCCTGGAGTGAAGTAAGGCTGTTTTTT. Its protein product is CAWSEVRLFF.

This rearrangement joins TRBV2 to TRBJ2-5; no clear D gene. Deletions cut 5 bases from V and 2 bases from J, with 15 bases between. CDR3 length: 15 residues. CDR1 is SNHLY and CDR2 is FYNNEI in the germline V gene. The chain's CDR3 is CASSFGTLPQETQYF. CDR3 nucleotide sequence: TGTGCCAGCAGTTTCGGTACGCTCCCTCAAGAGACCCAGTACTTC.

The chain couples TRBV6-5 to TRBJ1-2, with TRBD1 matching over 8 bases. J was trimmed by 8 bases and V by 8 bases; bases with no gene match: 16. CDR3 length: 15 amino acids. Germline V gene data show CDR1 as MNHEY and CDR2 as SVGAGI. Written as DNA, the CDR3 is TGTGCCAGCGGGTCGACAGGGGATAGGGCTAAGGGCTACACCTTC. As protein: CASGSTGDRAKGYTF.